Listed below are T cell receptor beta chains from one sample, sequenced in a study of T cell responses to AZD1222 COVID-19 vaccine. Assay: immunoSEQ multiplex PCR; the TCRdb copy retains only in-frame clones and omits some. Altogether around 69,000 clones are present, roughly 84% being singletons, with the ten largest covering under 8%. Sequencing used peripheral blood, obtained on day 0 of AZD1222 vaccination. These receptors were collected from an adult in good health. Both conserved end residues are part of each CDR3. The order of the fields is V gene, J gene, clone size, D gene, CDR3 DNA, CDR3 protein. The D gene is left open where the match is weak. The size entry is marked missing in some rows and otherwise reads once, few, many or a size class.

v_call: TRBV4-2; j_call: TRBJ2-7; clone_size: NA; d_call: NA; cdr3_nt: TGTGCCAGCAGCCCAGGTCGAGGGGACGGCGAGCAGTACTTC; cdr3_aa: CASSPGRGDGEQYF
v_call: TRBV5-8; j_call: TRBJ2-1; clone_size: NA; d_call: TRBD1; cdr3_nt: TGTGCCAGCAGCTTAGGGACAGGTTCCTACAATGAGCAGTTCTTC; cdr3_aa: CASSLGTGSYNEQFF
v_call: TRBV29-1; j_call: TRBJ1-1; clone_size: NA; d_call: NA; cdr3_nt: TGCAGCGCTGACCAGGCACTGGGGCACACTGAAGCTTTCTTT; cdr3_aa: CSADQALGHTEAFF
v_call: TRBV3-1/TRBV3-2; j_call: TRBJ1-2; clone_size: NA; d_call: NA; cdr3_nt: TGTGCCAGCAGCCAAGGTTCAACTAACTATGGCTACACCTTC; cdr3_aa: CASSQGSTNYGYTF
v_call: TRBV10-1; j_call: TRBJ2-3; clone_size: NA; d_call: NA; cdr3_nt: TGCGCCAGCAGTGTGACCACAGATACGCAGTATTTT; cdr3_aa: CASSVTTDTQYF
v_call: TRBV4-2; j_call: TRBJ2-3; clone_size: NA; d_call: TRBD1; cdr3_nt: TGTGCCAGCAGCCATGTCCGGGACAGGGTGACAGATACGCAGTATTTT; cdr3_aa: CASSHVRDRVTDTQYF
v_call: TRBV2; j_call: TRBJ1-2; clone_size: NA; d_call: TRBD1; cdr3_nt: TGTGCCGGAGGTGCCGGGACAGGGGTTGGCTACACCTTC; cdr3_aa: CAGGAGTGVGYTF
v_call: TRBV12-5; j_call: TRBJ2-7; clone_size: NA; d_call: NA; cdr3_nt: TGTGCTAGTGGCACCCCGGGACCCTACGAGCAGTACTTC; cdr3_aa: CASGTPGPYEQYF
v_call: TRBV7-2; j_call: TRBJ1-5; clone_size: NA; d_call: NA; cdr3_nt: TGTGCCAGCAGCTTGGGGGTTAAACAGCCCCAGCATTTT; cdr3_aa: CASSLGVKQPQHF
v_call: TRBV18; j_call: TRBJ2-7; clone_size: NA; d_call: TRBD1; cdr3_nt: TGTGCCAGCTCACCGGGACAGGGGGCGCGGGAGCAGTACTTC; cdr3_aa: CASSPGQGAREQYF
v_call: TRBV19; j_call: TRBJ2-3; clone_size: NA; d_call: NA; cdr3_nt: TGTGCCAGTAGCCCCCCGATTATGGGACCTAGCACAGATACGCAGTATTTT; cdr3_aa: CASSPPIMGPSTDTQYF
v_call: TRBV30; j_call: TRBJ1-2; clone_size: NA; d_call: NA; cdr3_nt: TGTGCCTGGAGTGGACACCTACGCGGCTACACCTTC; cdr3_aa: CAWSGHLRGYTF
v_call: TRBV6-5; j_call: TRBJ1-1; clone_size: NA; d_call: NA; cdr3_nt: TGTGCCAGCAGTTGGGGGGGCAGGGTGAACACTGAAGCTTTCTTT; cdr3_aa: CASSWGGRVNTEAFF
v_call: TRBV4-3; j_call: TRBJ2-7; clone_size: NA; d_call: NA; cdr3_nt: TGCGCCAGCGGCCAATACCCCCCCTACGAGCAGTACTTC; cdr3_aa: CASGQYPPYEQYF
v_call: TRBV19; j_call: TRBJ2-1; clone_size: NA; d_call: NA; cdr3_nt: TGTGCCAGTAGCCCCGACTTTGGGTCCTACAATGAGCAGTTCTTC; cdr3_aa: CASSPDFGSYNEQFF
v_call: TRBV28; j_call: TRBJ1-1; clone_size: NA; d_call: TRBD1; cdr3_nt: TGTGCCAGCAGTTTGCTGACAGGGGGCACTGAAGCTTTCTTT; cdr3_aa: CASSLLTGGTEAFF
v_call: TRBV6-4; j_call: TRBJ2-1; clone_size: NA; d_call: TRBD2; cdr3_nt: TGTGCCAGCAGTGACGGGGGACTAGCGTCGATCGATGAGCAGTTCTTC; cdr3_aa: CASSDGGLASIDEQFF
v_call: TRBV5-1; j_call: TRBJ2-3; clone_size: NA; d_call: NA; cdr3_nt: TGCGCCAGCAGCTTGGGTCCAGGGGTTCTGAATACGCAGTATTTT; cdr3_aa: CASSLGPGVLNTQYF
v_call: TRBV30; j_call: TRBJ1-2; clone_size: few; d_call: NA; cdr3_nt: TGTGCCTGGACCGTAGGGTCTAACTATGGCTACACCTTC; cdr3_aa: CAWTVGSNYGYTF
v_call: TRBV6-1; j_call: TRBJ1-1; clone_size: NA; d_call: NA; cdr3_nt: TGTGCCAGCAGTGAGAGAAGGGGTTGGCGGAACACTGAAGCTTTCTTT; cdr3_aa: CASSERRGWRNTEAFF
v_call: TRBV11-2; j_call: TRBJ2-1; clone_size: once; d_call: NA; cdr3_nt: TGTGCCAGCCGAGGCAGGAGGCGTGAGCAGTTCTTC; cdr3_aa: CASRGRRREQFF
v_call: TRBV5-1; j_call: TRBJ1-1; clone_size: NA; d_call: TRBD1; cdr3_nt: TGCGCCAGCAGCTGGACAGGGTCGAACACTGAAGCTTTCTTT; cdr3_aa: CASSWTGSNTEAFF
v_call: TRBV25-1; j_call: TRBJ1-2; clone_size: few; d_call: TRBD1; cdr3_nt: TGTGCCAGCAGTTTAACAGGGGGCGCCTATGGCTACACCTTC; cdr3_aa: CASSLTGGAYGYTF
v_call: TRBV9; j_call: TRBJ1-1; clone_size: once; d_call: TRBD1; cdr3_nt: TGTGCCAGCAGCATGGACAGGGGCGAGACTGAAGCTTTCTTT; cdr3_aa: CASSMDRGETEAFF
v_call: TRBV11-2; j_call: TRBJ1-4; clone_size: once; d_call: TRBD1; cdr3_nt: TGTGCCAGCAGCCAGGGGGCTGGAAAACTGTTTTTT; cdr3_aa: CASSQGAGKLFF
v_call: TRBV19; j_call: TRBJ2-7; clone_size: few; d_call: TRBD1; cdr3_nt: TGTGCCAGTAGTAAGTGGACAGGGGGGTACGAGCAGTACTTC; cdr3_aa: CASSKWTGGYEQYF
v_call: TRBV15; j_call: TRBJ1-1; clone_size: NA; d_call: TRBD1; cdr3_nt: TGTGCCACCAGCGCGCGACAGGGGGCGCGAGTATCGGAATCTGAAGCTTTCTTT; cdr3_aa: CATSARQGARVSESEAFF
v_call: TRBV7-6; j_call: TRBJ2-3; clone_size: once; d_call: TRBD1; cdr3_nt: TGTGCCAGCAGCTTATTCACAGGGGGCACAGATACGCAGTATTTT; cdr3_aa: CASSLFTGGTDTQYF
v_call: TRBV14; j_call: TRBJ2-3; clone_size: NA; d_call: NA; cdr3_nt: TGTGCCAGCAGCCAAGGAGGGCCAGATACGCAGTATTTT; cdr3_aa: CASSQGGPDTQYF
v_call: TRBV6-4; j_call: TRBJ2-3; clone_size: NA; d_call: NA; cdr3_nt: TGTGCCAGCAGCGACAACGGGGACACAGATACGCAGTATTTT; cdr3_aa: CASSDNGDTDTQYF
v_call: TRBV27; j_call: TRBJ2-2; clone_size: NA; d_call: NA; cdr3_nt: TGTGCCAGCAGTTTAATGGGGGCGACCGGGGAGCTGTTTTTT; cdr3_aa: CASSLMGATGELFF
v_call: TRBV27; j_call: TRBJ2-2; clone_size: NA; d_call: NA; cdr3_nt: TGTGCCAGCAGTTTGTTACACCTTAGCGTACGGGAGCTGTTTTTT; cdr3_aa: CASSLLHLSVRELFF
v_call: TRBV9; j_call: TRBJ1-6; clone_size: NA; d_call: NA; cdr3_nt: TGTGCCAGCAGCGCACAGGGCTTAGTTAATTCACCCCTCCACTTT; cdr3_aa: CASSAQGLVNSPLHF
v_call: TRBV19; j_call: TRBJ1-2; clone_size: NA; d_call: NA; cdr3_nt: TGTGCCAGTACGGAACACGCCGCGGATGGCTACACCTTC; cdr3_aa: CASTEHAADGYTF
v_call: TRBV19; j_call: TRBJ1-5; clone_size: NA; d_call: TRBD1; cdr3_nt: TGTGCCAGCAGACAGGGTGGAAACGGTCAGCCCCAGCATTTT; cdr3_aa: CASRQGGNGQPQHF
v_call: TRBV14; j_call: TRBJ1-2; clone_size: NA; d_call: NA; cdr3_nt: TGTGCCAGCAGCCAGGGGGTAGTAACTCGGGGCTACACCTTC; cdr3_aa: CASSQGVVTRGYTF
v_call: TRBV6-2/TRBV6-3; j_call: TRBJ1-1; clone_size: NA; d_call: NA; cdr3_nt: TGTGCCAGCAGTTACTCTGCCGAGAACACTGAAGCTTTCTTT; cdr3_aa: CASSYSAENTEAFF
v_call: TRBV12-3/TRBV12-4; j_call: TRBJ1-2; clone_size: NA; d_call: TRBD1; cdr3_nt: TGTGCCAGCAGTCCGGACAGGAACTATGGCTACACCTTC; cdr3_aa: CASSPDRNYGYTF
v_call: TRBV4-1; j_call: TRBJ2-1; clone_size: NA; d_call: TRBD2; cdr3_nt: TGCGCCACCGCGGGCGGGAGCTCCTACAATGAGCAGTTCTTC; cdr3_aa: CATAGGSSYNEQFF
v_call: TRBV6-6; j_call: TRBJ1-5; clone_size: once; d_call: TRBD1; cdr3_nt: TGTGCCAGCACCTTGGGACAGGCGAGTCAGCCCCAGCATTTT; cdr3_aa: CASTLGQASQPQHF
v_call: TRBV6-2/TRBV6-3; j_call: TRBJ2-2; clone_size: once; d_call: NA; cdr3_nt: TGTGCCAGCAGTTATCAGCCAAATCCGCCCGGGGAGCTGTTTTTT; cdr3_aa: CASSYQPNPPGELFF
v_call: TRBV4-1; j_call: TRBJ2-1; clone_size: NA; d_call: NA; cdr3_nt: TGCGCCAGCAGCCAAGTAGGGCGGAGTAGGTTCAATGAGCAGTTCTTC; cdr3_aa: CASSQVGRSRFNEQFF
v_call: TRBV7-9; j_call: TRBJ1-5; clone_size: NA; d_call: TRBD1; cdr3_nt: TGTGCCAGCAGCTTAAGACAGGGCCCTAATGAATGGCCCCAGCATTTT; cdr3_aa: CASSLRQGPNEWPQHF
v_call: TRBV5-6; j_call: TRBJ2-7; clone_size: many; d_call: TRBD1; cdr3_nt: TGTGCCAGCAGCCCCGGGACAGGTGCTGGCTACGAGCAGTACTTC; cdr3_aa: CASSPGTGAGYEQYF
v_call: TRBV3-1/TRBV3-2; j_call: TRBJ1-2; clone_size: NA; d_call: NA; cdr3_nt: TGTGCCAGCAGCCAGGGGCCGATTTCTCGGGGCTACACCTTC; cdr3_aa: CASSQGPISRGYTF
v_call: TRBV7-9; j_call: TRBJ1-3; clone_size: NA; d_call: NA; cdr3_nt: TGTGCCAGCAGCTTATTAACGGAAGGAAACACCATATATTTT; cdr3_aa: CASSLLTEGNTIYF
v_call: TRBV13; j_call: TRBJ2-7; clone_size: NA; d_call: TRBD1; cdr3_nt: TGTGCCAGCAGCGCGGGGACAGGGGGTACGTACGAGCAGTACTTC; cdr3_aa: CASSAGTGGTYEQYF
v_call: TRBV19; j_call: TRBJ2-7; clone_size: NA; d_call: NA; cdr3_nt: TGTGCCAGTAGCGCCGACTCGGGACAAACCTACGAGCAGTACTTC; cdr3_aa: CASSADSGQTYEQYF
v_call: TRBV28; j_call: TRBJ2-1; clone_size: NA; d_call: NA; cdr3_nt: TGTGCCAGCAGTTTAACCGGGACATCGGCCTACAATGAGCAGTTCTTC; cdr3_aa: CASSLTGTSAYNEQFF
v_call: TRBV3-1/TRBV3-2; j_call: TRBJ2-3; clone_size: NA; d_call: TRBD2; cdr3_nt: TGTGCCAGCAGCCGCCTAGCGGGAGGCACAGATACGCAGTATTTT; cdr3_aa: CASSRLAGGTDTQYF
v_call: TRBV11-3; j_call: TRBJ1-5; clone_size: NA; d_call: NA; cdr3_nt: TGTGCCAGCAGCTTTCAACGTAACACGGACGGGAATCAGCCCCAGCATTTT; cdr3_aa: CASSFQRNTDGNQPQHF
v_call: TRBV7-2; j_call: TRBJ1-6; clone_size: NA; d_call: NA; cdr3_nt: TGTGCCAGCAGCCTAATTCTAAATTCACCCCTCCACTTT; cdr3_aa: CASSLILNSPLHF
v_call: TRBV19; j_call: TRBJ2-3; clone_size: NA; d_call: NA; cdr3_nt: TGTGCCAGTATGGCCCGGGGGGCAGGGCGCACAGATACGCAGTATTTT; cdr3_aa: CASMARGAGRTDTQYF
v_call: TRBV7-2; j_call: TRBJ2-5; clone_size: NA; d_call: NA; cdr3_nt: TGTGCCAGCAGCTTACAAGATTTACGGGGGACCCAGTACTTC; cdr3_aa: CASSLQDLRGTQYF
v_call: TRBV19; j_call: TRBJ1-3; clone_size: NA; d_call: NA; cdr3_nt: TGTGCCAGTAGTACCTCTGGAAACACCATATATTTT; cdr3_aa: CASSTSGNTIYF